The source of this TCR beta chain is a study of regulatory T cells in long-lasting Graves disease. As for time point: persistent/refractory GD, antithyroid drugs over 5 years with positive TRAb. Following extraction of RNA from PBMCs, that RNA was used to make the TCR library. Germline V CDR1 and CDR2: KGHSH, LQKENI. With 4 bases clipped from V and 0 bases from J, the junction kept 7 bases outside the gene matches. The CDR3 contains 16 residues. There are a few counts of this clonotype. According to the study, TCR beta libraries were built with iRepertoire HTBI primers and CDR3-region Arm-PCR. MiXCR, applied by TCRdb to the multiplex PCR reads, yields one record per CDR3 protein. The data contain approximately 470,000 distinct CDR3 sequences, less than 25% of them singletons.

The TCR sequence derives from a female donor with Graves disease. Sequenced material: peripheral blood mononuclear cells (PBMCs), taken when the disease was refractory, from a patient treated with antithyroid drugs. The chain recombines TRBV18 with TRBJ1-2, with TRBD1 matching 8 bases. CDR3 sequence (DNA): TGTGCCAGCTCACACCTGACAGGGGATACTAACTATGGCTACACCTTC. This translates into CASSHLTGDTNYGYTF.